The present T cell receptor (beta chain) was sequenced within a study of blood T cells in healthy people across ages (dated by TCRdb to about 2015). With regard to the full study: In model experiments, roughly one uniquely barcoded TCR beta cDNA molecule per two T cells was captured by template switching. Age-related changes in TCR beta repertoire diversity were measured in the study by deep sequencing normalized with unique cDNA molecular identifiers. Donors were grouped into four age groups: young (average approximately 16 years), middle-aged (39), aged (62) and long-lived (approximately 82). Donors of different ages were randomly distributed across sequencing lanes to avoid experimental bias. Using the same blood draw, the study looked at two additional independent replicas of 1 million unique cDNA reads for two donors, one aged 18 to 30 and the other aged 80 or older. What the study reported, not specific to this receptor: The percentage of naive T cells measured by flow cytometry correlated strongly with observed TCR beta diversity. Observed TCR beta diversity per million T cells fell roughly linearly with age, and a significant reduction was already apparent by age about 36. Estimates of total diversity based on one million sequenced T cells were considered lower bounds and underestimates. Because profiling used bulk unsorted PBMCs, naive and antigen-experienced compartments could not be compared conclusively. Because the CMV infection status of the donors was unknown, age-related changes in expanded clonotypes may potentially have been confounded. Compared with the aged group, the long-lived group had more naive CD4+ T cells, fewer expanded clones and increased TCR diversity, a pattern suggesting age selection.

CDR1 and CDR2, per the germline V gene (reference sequence), are LNHNV and YYDKDF. The CDR3 sequence holds 13 residues, the cysteine and phenylalanine included. Only CDR3 DNA remains: 39 bases, in frame from the first base. At the junction V is shortened by 8 bases and J by 7 bases, with 12 bases in between. Library prep was done by 5' RACE. This sample was sequenced with an Illumina HiSeq 2500. A second PCR of 7 to 11 cycles was performed with a sample-barcoded 5' primer and a J-beta primer mix. A template-switch 5' adaptor carrying 12 random nucleotides introduced a unique molecular identifier onto each TCR beta cDNA molecule. Each sample yielded at least 3 million CDR3-containing paired-end reads. The Mint cDNA synthesis kit, primed by a TRBC-specific oligonucleotide, was used to synthesize first-strand cDNA from all RNA. Following uracil-DNA glycosylase treatment, a first 18-cycle PCR with universal primers M1SS and BC2_uni_R was performed on all cDNA. As for the original processing: For normalization, 1 million high-quality reads, each with a distinct molecular identifier, were randomly selected from each sample. Instead of being binned into consensus sequences, reads with shared molecular identifiers were discarded. MiTCR, with a Q25 quality threshold and the strictest error-elimination algorithm, was used for CDR3 identification, clonotype clustering and error correction. A nonparametric unseen species model with Euler transformation was used to estimate a lower bound on total TCR beta diversity. The raw public reads went through TCRdb reprocessing: fastp at Q25, MiXCR clone calling, in-frame beta chains kept. Every entry covers one CDR3 protein and lists the most common genes and DNA from its rows. The V and J calls come from TCRdb's annotation, not from the publication. The sample yields about 970,000 distinct CDR3 sequences; roughly 47% were counted once. The top ten clonotypes cover 20% to 25% of the sample.

The donors were some 39 Caucasian individuals from Russia, aged roughly 6 to 100 years, who were systemically healthy. Each donor gave approximately 10 milliliters of peripheral blood, collected into EDTA-treated Vacutainer tubes. Ficoll-Paque density-gradient centrifugation was used to isolate PBMCs, with at least 7 million per sample. Trizol reagent was used to extract total RNA from PBMCs, with at least 5 micrograms per sample. For every donor, flow cytometry on a PBMC aliquot measured the percentage of naive CD45RAhigh/CD27high T cells. Worth noting for this clonotype: This clone's antigen is unknown. Base qualities are not recorded, but no much larger clone differs from it by a single base.

The chain is encoded by TRBV15 joined to TRBJ1-6; 6 matching bases give a weak D call of TRBD1. This TCR was sampled from a woman aged 55 to 70 in good health. Sample: blood. The CDR3 reads CATSGTPNSPLHF. DNA sequence: TGTGCCACCTCCGGGACACCGAATTCACCCCTCCACTTT.